This T cell receptor (beta chain) comes out of a study of shared clonotypes between healthy human individuals. Study as a whole: CD4 naive and CD4 memory each took three plates per donor, while CD8 naive took two and CD8 memory one. Study-wide points: Generation probabilities of non-shared clonotypes were lower (relative to those shared by all four donors). Naive subsets, compared against memory subsets, generally had larger estimated richness values.

A note on this clone: Its antigen is unknown.

It was CD45RO-negative cells, positively selected for CCR7, that made up naive CD8 cells, with terminally differentiated effector memory CD45RA+ cells excluded. The germline CDR1 and CDR2 sequences are SGHAT and FQNNGV. The CDR3 totals 13 residues. V was pared by 0 bases and J by 5 bases, with 7 bases between. Every subset's genomic DNA went evenly onto several immunoSEQ plates. Clones were read by immunoSEQ multiplex PCR, and TCRdb kept only the in-frame ones, dropping some. The sample lists 2 million to 2.5 million clones, less than 95% occurring once. The clonotype comes from a man between 18 and 35 years old in good health. The sample was naive CD8+ T cells sorted from blood. The rearrangement uses TRBV11-2 and TRBJ2-5; D not resolved. The CDR3 DNA reads TGTGCCAGCAGCTTAGAAGGAGTCGAGACCCAGTACTTC. Translated: CASSLEGVETQYF.